These T cell receptor beta chains were read from a single sample in a study of control samples from healthy donors and cancer patients. Libraries were prepared by immunoSEQ multiplex PCR; TCRdb keeps only in-frame clonotypes and omits some of them. The repertoire has about 230,000 clones, around 80% of them found once; the top ten carry about 14%. Source material: PBMCs. The receptors derive from a woman in her fifties or sixties with lung cancer. The CDR3 runs from the conserved cysteine through the conserved F or W. The D gene is left open where the match is weak. Expanded clones get a size class; other rows say once, few or many, or leave the size out.

v_call	clone_size	j_call	d_call	cdr3_aa	cdr3_nt
TRBV4-1	-	TRBJ2-5	TRBD2	CASSQDEVAGGTQYF	TGCGCCAGCAGCCAAGATGAGGTAGCGGGCGGGACCCAGTACTTC
TRBV20-1	-	TRBJ1-1	-	CSARMDTEAFF	TGCAGTGCTAGAATGGACACTGAAGCTTTCTTT
TRBV27	-	TRBJ2-3	-	CASSFWDRADTQYF	TGTGCCAGCAGTTTCTGGGATCGCGCAGATACGCAGTATTTT
TRBV9	-	TRBJ2-2	-	CASSVGILAGITSGELFF	TGTGCCAGCAGCGTAGGGATCCTCGCAGGGATCACCTCCGGGGAGCTGTTTTTT
TRBV2	-	TRBJ2-7	TRBD2	CASIGTRGVGEQYF	TGTGCCAGCATTGGGACTAGGGGTGTTGGCGAGCAGTACTTC
TRBV6-5	-	TRBJ1-2	-	CASRMDSRYGYTF	TGTGCCAGCAGGATGGACAGCCGGTATGGCTACACCTTC
TRBV18	-	TRBJ2-7	TRBD1	CATSGTGLLGGYEQYF	TGTGCCACCTCCGGGACAGGACTTCTAGGCGGGTACGAGCAGTACTTC
TRBV5-1	-	TRBJ2-7	-	CASSPEGGNYYEQYF	TGCGCCAGCAGCCCGGAGGGGGGCAACTACTACGAGCAGTACTTC
TRBV7-2	few	TRBJ2-7	-	CASSRSTGSSYEQYF	TGTGCCAGCAGCCGCTCGACAGGAAGCTCCTACGAGCAGTACTTC
TRBV6-5	-	TRBJ1-2	-	CASSPRGVNYGYTF	TGTGCCAGCAGCCCCAGGGGAGTTAACTATGGCTACACCTTC
TRBV9	-	TRBJ1-1	-	CASSVVGSNTEAFF	TGTGCCAGCAGCGTAGTCGGCAGTAACACTGAAGCTTTCTTT
TRBV5-1	-	TRBJ2-5	TRBD2	CASSSGTSGTYQETQYF	TGCGCCAGCAGCTCGGGGACTAGCGGAACGTACCAAGAGACCCAGTACTTC
TRBV18	-	TRBJ2-7	TRBD1	CASSAGQGGYEQYF	TGTGCCAGCTCAGCCGGACAGGGAGGCTACGAGCAGTACTTC
TRBV18	few	TRBJ1-4	TRBD1	CASSLGQVLTNEKLFF	TGTGCCAGCTCACTGGGACAGGTCTTAACTAATGAAAAACTGTTTTTT